This T cell receptor beta chain was captured in a study of cytomegalovirus exposure and HLA in healthy donors. Study summary: There were several hundred genotyped donors. Of these, about 80% fell in the genetic ancestry cluster associated with self-reported Caucasian donors.

General study findings and limits: Differences between HLA loci emerged in a later analysis of TCR association rates, with DRB1 most and HLA-C fewest. TCR beta chains numbering under 200 were designated cytomegalovirus-associated. Rare TCR sequences dominated, though some public TCRs recurred in many donors.

PCR amplification relied on 60 Vbeta primers (plus 13 Jbeta primers). TCRdb's copy holds only in-frame clones and misses some; the assay was immunoSEQ multiplex PCR. The sample has some 130,000 clones, approximately 80% seen once. This CDR3 region has 14 residues. The germline gives CDR1 GTSNPN, CDR2 SVGIG (reference sequence). Regarding this clone: Antigen specificity is unknown.

The rearrangement links TRBV30 to TRBJ2-5; possible D gene TRBD2, 7 bases. The J call may not be correct, given that the DNA end is closer to TRBJ2-7. The receptor comes from a male donor in good health and CMV-seropositive. The specimen sequenced was PBMCs. Written as DNA, the CDR3 is TGTGCCTGGAGAGGCGGGGGCCCCTCCTACGAGCAGTACTTC. The encoded protein is CAWRGGGPSYEQYF.